This T cell receptor (beta chain) was retrieved from a study of blood T cell repertoires in COVID-19. Overall study: Sites in the United States, Italy and Spain provided acute and convalescent COVID-19 samples. Sources were T cells, B-cell-depleted T cells, or PBMCs; the material itself was cDNA or gDNA.

CDR1 and CDR2 (germline): KGHDR, SFDVKD. V was clipped by 5 bases and J by 5 bases; unmatched bases: 4. The CDR3 runs to 14 residues. Original methodology: For nucleated cells, counts were estimated from reference gene primer amplification. Libraries were prepared by immunoSEQ multiplex PCR; TCRdb keeps only in-frame clonotypes and omits some of them. V and J calls and clone size are those listed in that table; D and trimming were worked out from the DNA. Of 130,000 to 150,000 clones in the sample, roughly 90% were seen once. The gene calls are TRBV24-1 and TRBJ2-5; 10 bases fit TRBD2. This TCR was sampled from a human donor in a cohort sampled during active COVID-19. The sequenced material came from peripheral blood. CDR3 sequence reads: CATSGLAGEETQYF. The DNA for the CDR3 is TGTGCCACCAGTGGCCTAGCGGGGGAGGAGACCCAGTACTTC.